The text below deals with one TCR beta chain. This sample is part of a study of blood T cell repertoires in COVID-19. Germline lookup yields CDR1 LGHNT and CDR2 FRNRAP. Trimming removed 5 bases from V and 3 bases from J, with 13 bases in between. CDR3 size: 14 residues. Data came from immunoSEQ multiplex PCR; TCRdb stores just in-frame clones and leaves some out. Counted here are tens of thousands of clones, over 80% occurring once; the ten biggest clones make up around 3.2%. Sequenced sample: peripheral blood. This TCR derives from a human donor in a cohort sampled during active COVID-19. This sequence joins TRBV12-5 and TRBJ1-1, with D tentatively TRBD1 (5 bases). The CDR3 loop is CASGPYGGDTEAFF. CDR3 nucleotides: TGTGCTAGTGGTCCTTACGGAGGGGACACTGAAGCTTTCTTT.